The clone carrying this TCR beta chain was recorded a few times. Its specificity is unknown. The data are from a study of blood T cells in healthy people across ages. Study outcomes and limitations: Long-lived and aged donors differed, with more naive CD4+ cells and higher diversity in the long-lived. It was found that TCR beta diversity correlated strongly with the percentage of naive T cells.

Together with a sample-barcoded 5' primer, a J-beta primer mix was included in a second PCR lasting about 6 to 12 cycles. Each cDNA molecule was tagged by a template-switch adaptor that had 12 random nucleotides. Each CDR3 protein gets one entry after TCRdb re-called the 5' RACE reads with MiXCR. The sample contains approximately 1,700,000 distinct CDR3 sequences, around 40% of which appear only once. This TCR came from a human donor in good health. Sequenced input: blood.

Here the CDR3 DNA reads TGTGCCAGCAGTTACGTTATTGAAGGGTACGATGGCTACACCTTC. This sequence encodes CASSYVIEGYDGYTF. The genes are TRBV6-5 and TRBJ1-2; D unclear. V lost 2 bases, J lost 6 bases, and 16 bases lay in between. Germline CDR1 is MNHEY and CDR2 is SVGAGI. The CDR3 has 15 amino acids.